This T cell receptor (beta chain) comes out of a study of shared clonotypes between healthy human individuals. This clone was counted a single time. Looked up from germline, CDR1 is MNHNY and CDR2 is SVGAGI (reference sequence). The V end lost 2 bases, the J end lost 4 bases, and 6 bases lay between the germline ends. CDR3 size: 12 residues. Naive CD8 cells lacked CD45RO and underwent positive selection for CCR7, leaving out terminally differentiated effector memory CD45RA+ cells. Sequenced by immunoSEQ multiplex PCR; TCRdb stores in-frame clones only, minus some. The sample carries almost 700,000 clones, about 92% recorded once.

The chain uses TRBV6-6 and TRBJ2-7, with D unresolved. Sequenced input: naive CD8+ T cells sorted from blood. The clonotype comes from a man aged 25-45 years in good health. The CDR3 DNA reads TGTGCCAGCAGTTACGGGTTGTACGAGCAGTACTTC. It translates to CASSYGLYEQYF.